One and the same sample provided the 26 T cell receptor beta chains below, sequenced in a study of blood T cell repertoires in COVID-19. Clones were read by immunoSEQ multiplex PCR, and TCRdb kept only the in-frame ones, dropping some. Seen here are about 120,000 clones, around 80% observed once, and the top ten hold about 4%. Sequencing used peripheral blood. The source of these receptors is a woman of 80 years or more with acute or convalescent COVID-19.

This chain joins TRBV2 and TRBJ1-2, with a possible D match to TRBD1 (5 bases). V was cut by 5 bases and J by 8 bases, with 12 bases left in between. The CDR3 covers 12 residues. CDR1 is SNHLY, CDR2 FYNNEI, per germline. The CDR3 nucleotides read TGTGCCAGCAGTCAAGTGGGGCGGGGCTACACCTTC. Protein: CASSQVGRGYTF.

The CDR3 sequence is CASISNPGWGGERAFF. The CDR3 region has the DNA TGTGCCAGTATCTCCAACCCCGGGTGGGGCGGGGAAAGGGCTTTCTTT. The chain combines TRBV19 with TRBJ1-1, with D possibly matching TRBD1 (5 bases). The germline V gene encodes CDR1 LNHDA and CDR2 SQIVND (reference sequence). Trimming removed 7 bases from V and 11 bases from J, with 29 bases in between. The CDR3 runs to 16 residues.

This chain joins TRBV2 and TRBJ2-7; 12 bases line up with TRBD2. The germline V gene has CDR1 SNHLY and CDR2 FYNNEI. CDR3 length equals 14 residues. Trimming removed 8 bases from V and 0 bases from J; junction bases left unmatched: 2. CDR3 amino acids: CASLTSGSSYEQYF. The DNA of the CDR3 is TGTGCCAGCTTGACTAGCGGGAGCTCCTACGAGCAGTACTTC.

V gene TRBV15 combines with J gene TRBJ1-4; D uncertain. This CDR3 spans 14 amino acids. The ends were cut back, 0 bases at V and 3 bases at J, with 5 bases in the middle. Germline CDR1 and CDR2: LNHNV and YYDKDF (reference sequence). CDR3 DNA sequence: TGTGCCACCAGCAGAGAACAGTCTAATGAAAAACTGTTTTTT. It codes for CATSREQSNEKLFF.

This clone was recorded once. This sequence joins TRBV19 and TRBJ2-1, with 9 nucleotides matching TRBD1. Per the germline V gene, CDR1 is LNHDA and CDR2 is SQIVND (reference sequence). The CDR3 is 14 residues long. V lost 10 bases and J lost 6; bases outside the gene matches: 10. The CDR3 is CATRTGTGLNEQFF. DNA for the CDR3: TGTGCCACTAGGACTGGGACAGGGCTCAATGAGCAGTTCTTC.

This rearrangement joins TRBV7-2 to TRBJ2-3, with D perhaps TRBD2 (5 bases). The CDR3 spans 16 residues. The V gene's germline CDR1 is SGHTA and CDR2 FQGNSA. V dropped 0 bases and J dropped 6 bases, with 16 bases sitting between them. CDR3 sequence reads: CASSLAPAGRGDTQYF. The CDR3 region has the DNA TGTGCCAGCAGCTTAGCCCCCGCAGGCCGCGGGGATACGCAGTATTTT.

The V gene is TRBV5-1, the J gene TRBJ1-1; D is ambiguous. Germline assignment: CDR1 SGHRS and CDR2 YFSETQ. The CDR3 is 14 amino acids. The V end lost 6 bases, the J end lost 0 bases, and 12 bases lay between the germline ends. The CDR3: CASTPDGMNTEAFF. CDR3 nucleotide sequence: TGCGCCAGCACCCCGGACGGGATGAACACTGAAGCTTTCTTT.

V usage is TRBV29-1 and J usage is TRBJ2-2; 9 bases are shared with TRBD1. V shed 7 bases and J 5 bases; nucleotides not matched to a gene: 11. The CDR3 is 15 residues long. The germline V gene has CDR1 SQVTM and CDR2 ANQGSEA. The CDR3 nucleotides are TGCAGCGCCACCTCCGGGACAGGGCGGACCGGGGAGCTGTTTTTT. The encoded protein is CSATSGTGRTGELFF.

The rearrangement joins TRBV12-3 or TRBV12-4 to TRBJ1-2, with TRBD1 matching 7 bases. This CDR3 has 13 residues. V was pared by 5 bases and J by 6 bases, with 6 bases of the junction left unmatched. The chain's CDR3 is CASSATGTHGYTF. The CDR3 nucleotides read TGTGCCAGCAGTGCGACAGGGACCCATGGCTACACCTTC.

The V gene is TRBV5-1, the J gene TRBJ1-4, with TRBD1 matching over 8 bases. CDR1 SGHRS and CDR2 YFSETQ come from the germline V gene. J lost 6 bases, V lost 0 bases, and 4 bases had no gene match. This CDR3 is built from 15 residues. The CDR3 sequence: CASSLVAQGDEKLFF. CDR3 DNA: TGCGCCAGCAGCTTGGTTGCACAGGGGGATGAAAAACTGTTTTTT.

This clone has a handful of counts. The chain joins TRBV5-1 to TRBJ1-3; TRBD1 matches 10 bases. V gave up 4 bases and J gave up 8 bases; unmatched junction bases: 6. CDR3 length: 14 amino acids. Germline-derived CDR1 and CDR2 are SGHRS and YFSETQ. The CDR3 spells CASSLGTGDDTIYF. CDR3 nucleotide sequence: TGCGCCAGCAGCCTTGGGACAGGGGATGACACCATATATTTT.

V and J are TRBV12-3 or TRBV12-4 and TRBJ2-1; D is undetermined. V was clipped by 6 bases and J by 8 bases, with 8 bases between them. This CDR3 spans 11 amino acids. As DNA, the CDR3 is TGTGCCAGCAGCCTAACCCATGAGCAGTTCTTC. Its translation is CASSLTHEQFF.

The chain carries TRBV9 and TRBJ2-1; 7 bases agree with TRBD1. V trimming: 3 bases; J trimming: 6 bases; junction bases outside the gene matches: 6. The CDR3 is 14 amino acids. Germline V gene lookup returns CDR1 SGDLS and CDR2 YYNGEE. CDR3 DNA: TGTGCCAGCAGCGCTGACAGGGCTCGCAATGAGCAGTTCTTC. The encoded protein is CASSADRARNEQFF. The full variable domain, its missing parts supplied by reference TRBV9 and TRBJ2-1, is DSGVTQTPKHLITATGQRVTLRCSPRSGDLSVYWYQQSLDQGLQFLIQYYNGEERAKGNILERFSAQQFPDLHSELNLSSLELGDSALYFCASSADRARNEQFFGPGTRLTVL.

This clone was seen a single time. V is TRBV24-1 and J is TRBJ2-5, with 14 bases identical to TRBD2. CDR1 is KGHDR and CDR2 is SFDVKD in the germline V gene. The CDR3 consists of 18 residues. Trimming at V came to 4 bases and at J to 5 bases, leaving 11 bases not matched to a gene. The CDR3 DNA is TGTGCCACCAGTGACGCGGGACTAGCGGGAGCTGGAGGGGAGACCCAGTACTTC. Protein sequence: CATSDAGLAGAGGETQYF.

The chain employs TRBV7-2 and TRBJ1-2; TRBD1 matches at 10 bases. CDR1 and CDR2 from the germline V gene are SGHTA and FQGNSA. This CDR3 region has 15 residues. After removal of 6 bases from V and 1 base from J, the junction contained 5 bases not matched to a gene. The CDR3 reads CASSPRTGGNYGYTF. CDR3 bases: TGTGCCAGCAGTCCACGGACAGGGGGTAACTATGGCTACACCTTC.

This chain joins TRBV7-2 and TRBJ1-2; D is uncertain. Germline CDR1 SGHTA, CDR2 FQGNSA. V lost 2 bases to trimming and J lost 8 bases, with 12 bases between them. This CDR3 has 13 amino acids. The CDR3 loop reads CASSLSFNRGYTF. DNA for the CDR3: TGTGCCAGCAGCTTATCATTCAATCGGGGCTACACCTTC.

This chain joins TRBV2 and TRBJ2-6, with TRBD2 identical over 8 bases. V was pared by 7 bases and J by 0 bases, with 8 bases of the junction left unmatched. The CDR3 consists of 17 residues. In germline, CDR1 is SNHLY, CDR2 FYNNEI. DNA for the CDR3: TGTGCCAGCACCCCGGGGGGGGGCAGCTCTGGGGCCAACGTCCTGACTTTC. It codes for CASTPGGGSSGANVLTF. Together with reference TRBV2 and TRBJ2-6, the CDR3 gives the full variable domain: EPEVTQTPSHQVTQMGQEVILRCVPISNHLYFYWYRQILGQKVEFLVSFYNNEISEKSEIFDDQFSVERPDGSNFTLKIRSTKLEDSAMYFCASTPGGGSSGANVLTFGAGSRLTVL.

Only one count was recorded for this clone. J is TRBJ2-2 and V is TRBV9, with D possibly TRBD1 on 6 matching bases. The length of the CDR3 is 16 residues. Germline CDR1 reads SGDLS; CDR2 reads YYNGEE. The V end lost 0 bases, the J end lost 0 bases, and 9 bases lay between the germline ends. The CDR3 here is CASSVAYRANTGELFF. In DNA form, the CDR3 reads TGTGCCAGCAGCGTAGCTTACAGGGCGAACACCGGGGAGCTGTTTTTT.

This chain links TRBV9 with TRBJ2-4, with 8 nucleotides matching TRBD1. After removal of 3 bases from V and 6 bases from J, the junction contained 2 bases not matched to a gene. The CDR3 covers 13 residues. CDR1 SGDLS and CDR2 YYNGEE come from the germline V gene. The CDR3 bases are TGTGCCAGCAGCGCTGGACAGGGAAACATTCAGTACTTC. It translates to CASSAGQGNIQYF.

Worth noting for this clone: A much larger clonotype is one base distant, so this may be a read error. The rearrangement joins TRBV7-8 to TRBJ1-1, with 7 bases aligning to TRBD1. With 6 bases clipped from V and 0 bases from J, the junction kept 1 base outside the gene matches. Germline V gives CDR1 SGHVS, CDR2 FQNEAQ. There are 13 residues in the CDR3. In DNA form, the CDR3 reads TGTGCCAGCAGGGGACAGATGAACACTGAAGCTTTCTTT. Protein sequence: CASRGQMNTEAFF.

This chain uses TRBV19 with TRBJ1-1; a weak D match, TRBD1 (6 bases). This CDR3 spans 12 amino acids. V was clipped by 8 bases and J by 1 base, with 8 bases between them. From germline, CDR1 is LNHDA and CDR2 SQIVND (reference sequence). The CDR3 bases are TGTGCCAGTGGACAGAGGAACACTGAAGCTTTCTTT. Its protein product is CASGQRNTEAFF.

This clone was detected once. The V and J genes are TRBV2 and TRBJ2-1; TRBD1 agrees at 8 bases. The germline V gene has CDR1 SNHLY and CDR2 FYNNEI. Trimming took 7 bases from V and 4 from J; bases not matched to a gene: 9. The CDR3 loop spans 15 amino acids. The DNA for the CDR3 is TGTGCCAGCATTTTTGACCGGGACAGGTACAATGAGCAGTTCTTC. As protein: CASIFDRDRYNEQFF.

The chain is built from TRBV3-1 (or the pseudogene TRBV3-2) and TRBJ1-2, with 7 bases matching TRBD1. With V trimmed by 6 bases and J by 5 bases, 15 bases remained unmatched. This CDR3 spans 16 amino acids. Germline CDR1 and CDR2: LGHDT and YNNKEL (reference sequence). CDR3: CASSPTLTGSRYGYTF. The CDR3 DNA follows: TGTGCCAGCAGTCCCACGCTGACAGGGAGTAGGTATGGCTACACCTTC.

The V gene is TRBV5-4, the J gene TRBJ2-7, with 11 bases aligning to TRBD2. CDR1 and CDR2 from the germline V gene are SGHNT and YYREEE (reference sequence). V shed 3 bases, J shed 3 bases, and the junction held 8 bases outside the gene matches. There are 16 residues in the CDR3. DNA of the CDR3: TGTGCCAGCAGCTCTCGGACTAGCGGGTCCCTCTACGAGCAGTACTTC. This gives the protein CASSSRTSGSLYEQYF. The full variable domain, rest sourced from reference TRBV5-4 and TRBJ2-7, is ETGVTQSPTHLIKTRGQQVTLRCSSQSGHNTVSWYQQALGQGPQFIFQYYREEENGRGNFPPRFSGLQFPNYSSELNVNALELDDSALYLCASSSRTSGSLYEQYFGPGTRLTVT.

This chain links TRBV19 with TRBJ2-7, with TRBD1 matching 12 bases. CDR3 length: 15 residues. V shed 6 bases and J 6 bases; nucleotides not matched to a gene: 9. Germline V CDR1 and CDR2: LNHDA, SQIVND (reference sequence). The chain's CDR3 is CASSGGQGAISEQYF. CDR3 in DNA: TGTGCCAGTAGCGGGGGACAGGGGGCAATTTCCGAGCAGTACTTC.

This clone occurred a few times. This chain uses TRBV7-2 with TRBJ2-7; 15 bases match TRBD2. CDR1 SGHTA and CDR2 FQGNSA come from the germline V gene. CDR3 length: 18 residues. With 5 bases clipped from V and 0 bases from J, the junction kept 8 bases outside the gene matches. The CDR3, as DNA: TGTGCCAGCAGCCCCGGGACTAGCGGGAGGACCGTCTCCTACGAGCAGTACTTC. Translated, it gives CASSPGTSGRTVSYEQYF.